The present TCR beta chain was sequenced within a study of blood T cell repertoires in COVID-19. Study as a whole: Sites in the United States, Italy and Spain provided acute and convalescent COVID-19 samples. From T cells, B-cell-depleted T cells, or PBMCs came the material, which was cDNA or gDNA.

There are 15 residues in the CDR3. Germline CDR1 reads SGHRS; CDR2 reads YFSETQ. V was pared by 3 bases and J by 2 bases, with 14 bases between. As processed by the authors: The authors estimated nucleated cell counts from reference gene primer amplification. This table comes from immunoSEQ multiplex PCR, and its TCRdb copy is limited to in-frame clones, with some not included. Clone size and the V and J calls come from that table; the DNA yielded D and trimming. The sample shows about 89,000 clones, around 88% of them seen only once. This clone has more than one count but fewer than ten. The chain links TRBV5-1 to TRBJ2-5, with D maybe TRBD2 (6 bases). What was sequenced was peripheral blood. The clonotype comes from an elderly man with active or convalescent COVID-19. Written as DNA, the CDR3 is TGCGCCAGCAGCTATAATGCGGGGAGGCAAGAGACCCAGTACTTC. Translation gives CASSYNAGRQETQYF.